One and the same sample provided the 5 T cell receptor beta chains below, sequenced in a study of blood T cell repertoires in COVID-19. Some clones are missing from TCRdb's copy, which holds only in-frame ones; the method was immunoSEQ multiplex PCR. The sample holds approximately 400,000 clones, around 89% seen once. The sequencing sample was made of peripheral blood. The receptors shown here come from a woman between 45 and 60 years old with COVID-19, enrolled during active disease.

Points on this clone: The same CDR3 can be traced to other DNA sequences in this sample. The chain is built from TRBV5-1 and TRBJ1-2; TRBD1 aligns across 8 bases. V was pared by 0 bases and J by 5 bases, with 0 bases of the junction left unmatched. This CDR3 is 13 amino acids long. Germline V gives CDR1 SGHRS, CDR2 YFSETQ. CDR3 sequence reads: CASSLGTGYGYTF. The DNA of the CDR3 is TGCGCCAGCAGCTTGGGGACAGGGTATGGCTACACCTTC.

V gene TRBV5-4 combines with J gene TRBJ2-2, with 8 bases that match TRBD2. The CDR3 is 14 amino acids. J was trimmed by 6 bases and V by 7 bases; bases with no gene match: 8. Germline assignment: CDR1 SGHNT and CDR2 YYREEE (reference sequence). CDR3 bases: TGTGCCAGCGCCCGGACTAGCAGCCCCGGGGAGCTGTTTTTT. As protein: CASARTSSPGELFF.

The CDR3 region has the DNA TGCACCAGCAGCCAAGAAATAAGTTCGGACAGGCGGACCCCTGGCTACACCTTC. Residues: CTSSQEISSDRRTPGYTF. The chain has TRBV1 and TRBJ1-2; the table's D call of TRBD1 was not tested on the DNA. TRBV1 is an annotated pseudogene. The CDR3 runs 18 residues.

The chain couples TRBV30 to TRBJ2-2, with unresolved D. This CDR3 has 17 residues. Germline-derived CDR1 and CDR2 are GTSNPN and SVGIG (reference sequence). Trimming left V 1 base short and J 3 bases short, with 18 bases between. CDR3 DNA: TGTGCCTGGAGTGGGTACGATGGGTACAGAGACACCGGGGAGCTGTTTTTT. Protein: CAWSGYDGYRDTGELFF.

The chain couples TRBV27 to TRBJ1-2; tentative D call: TRBD1 (5 bases). Trimming removed 6 bases at V and 0 bases at J, with 5 bases between. Germline V gene lookup returns CDR1 MNHEY and CDR2 SMNVEV (reference sequence). The CDR3 spans 12 residues. In nucleotides, the CDR3 is TGTGCCAGCAGGACAGCTAACTATGGCTACACCTTC. Residues: CASRTANYGYTF.